The subject of this entry is one T cell receptor beta chain. Sequencing was performed with immunoSEQ multiplex PCR; in TCRdb, only in-frame clones are kept and a portion is missing. The sample carries about 42,000 clones, roughly 88% recorded once. The CDR3 covers 16 residues. After removal of 4 bases from V and 2 bases from J, the junction contained 6 bases not matched to a gene. The germline V gene encodes CDR1 SNHLY and CDR2 FYNNEI. This entry comes from a study of blood T cell repertoires in COVID-19. Source material: peripheral blood. The receptor comes from a human donor in a cohort sampled during active COVID-19. This chain connects TRBV2 to TRBJ1-5; 9 positions agree with TRBD1. CDR3 sequence: CASSATGGWGNQPQHF. CDR3 nucleotides: TGTGCCAGCAGTGCTACAGGGGGCTGGGGCAATCAGCCCCAGCATTTT.